Listed below are T cell receptor beta chains from one sample, sequenced in a study of blood T cells in healthy people across ages. MiXCR was run by TCRdb on the 5' RACE reads, yielding one entry per CDR3 protein. The sample consists of about 1.1 million distinct CDR3 sequences, 35% to 45% of them appearing once. The sample was blood. These receptors originate from a man aged 18 to 29 in good health. Both conserved end residues are part of each CDR3. D genes are given only for firm matches. Only some rows state a clone size, as once, few, many or a class for expanded clones.

.	TRBV4-3	TRBJ2-3	15	.	TGCACCAGCAGCCCCGCGGACACGAGCACAGATACGCAGTATTTT	CTSSPADTSTDTQYF
.	TRBV15	TRBJ2-3	15	.	TGTGCCACCGGCAGAGATTTGTCTCGAGGAGATACGCAGTATTTT	CATGRDLSRGDTQYF
.	TRBV5-1	TRBJ2-2	15	.	TGCGCCAGCAAGAAGGAGGGGGAAAACACCGGGGAGCTGTTTTTT	CASKKEGENTGELFF
TRBD2	TRBV20-1	TRBJ2-1	16	.	TGCAGTGCTAGAATATTCCGGGGGGGCCCCTACAATGAGCAGTTCTTC	CSARIFRGGPYNEQFF
.	TRBV5-1	TRBJ1-2	13	.	TGCGCCAGCAGCCCACTAAGGGGTGAAGGCTACACCTTC	CASSPLRGEGYTF
.	TRBV4-1	TRBJ1-5	15	few	TGCGCCAGCAGCCCAGGGGAAGATAGCAATCAGCCCCAGCATTTT	CASSPGEDSNQPQHF
.	TRBV27	TRBJ1-5	14	few	TGTGCCAGCAGTCCTCACGTGTACCCCCAGCCCCAGCATTTT	CASSPHVYPQPQHF
.	TRBV6-5	TRBJ2-7	15	few	TGTGCCAGCACCGACGGGGTATTGGACATCAATGAGCAGTACTTC	CASTDGVLDINEQYF
.	TRBV20-1	TRBJ2-7	14	few	TGCAGTGCTAGAGAGATGGGTCGTACCTACGAGCAGTACTTC	CSAREMGRTYEQYF
TRBD1	TRBV10-3	TRBJ1-5	18	.	TGTGCCCTGCAACCGGACAGGAGCCAAGGGGGTGGCAATCAGCCCCAGCATTTT	CALQPDRSQGGGNQPQHF
TRBD2	TRBV3-1	TRBJ2-3	14	.	TGTGCCAGCAGCTGGACTAGGGGCACAGATACGCAGTATTTT	CASSWTRGTDTQYF
.	TRBV5-1	TRBJ1-1	14	.	TGCGCCAGCAGCTTGGATACAGTGGTCACTGAAGCTTTCTTT	CASSLDTVVTEAFF
TRBD2	TRBV20-1	TRBJ2-3	14	.	TGCAGTGCTATAGCGGGGGGTGACTTGGATACGCAGTATTTT	CSAIAGGDLDTQYF
.	TRBV20-1	TRBJ1-4	15	.	TGCAGTGCTAGGGGGACGACAGGATCTAATGAAAAACTGTTTTTT	CSARGTTGSNEKLFF
.	TRBV6-2/TRBV6-3	TRBJ2-4	16	.	TGTGCCAGTAGTTACTCGTTCGACGGAGCCAAAAACATTCAGTACTTC	CASSYSFDGAKNIQYF
.	TRBV12-3/TRBV12-4	TRBJ2-7	12	.	TGTGCCAGCAGTTTAGGGGCTGAGGAGCAGTACTTC	CASSLGAEEQYF
TRBD1	TRBV7-3	TRBJ1-1	13	.	TGTGCCAGCAGCTCGTACTCAGGGGGCGAGGCTTTCTTT	CASSSYSGGEAFF
.	TRBV19	TRBJ2-2	13	few	TGTGCCAGTAGTATAGGGGGACGCTCATCGGTGTTTTTT	CASSIGGRSSVFF
.	TRBV5-8	TRBJ1-5	11	.	TGTGCCAGCAGCACAACTCCGCCCCAGCATTTT	CASSTTPPQHF
TRBD2	TRBV5-1	TRBJ2-3	15	.	TGCGCCAGCAGCTTGGTTCCTAGCGGGGGTGATACGCAGTATTTT	CASSLVPSGGDTQYF
TRBD2	TRBV6-4	TRBJ2-1	15	many	TGTGCCAGCAGTGCACTAGCGGGGGCGTACAATGAGCAGTTCTTC	CASSALAGAYNEQFF
.	TRBV14	TRBJ1-1	14	.	TGTGCCAGCAGCTTCACTCGGACGGGGACGGCCATTTTCTTT	CASSFTRTGTAIFF